The 17 T cell receptor beta chains reported below all come from one sample, sequenced in a study of early T cells in non-severe SARS-CoV-2 infection. TCRdb itself ran the 5' RACE reads through MiXCR, one entry per CDR3 protein. In the table there are about 20,000 distinct CDR3 sequences, approximately 6.1% of which are singletons. Sequenced material: whole blood. The receptors stem from an adult who was a healthcare worker with PCR-confirmed SARS-CoV-2 infection or an uninfected control (not recorded which).

This clonotype was counted ten times or more. This chain joins TRBV12-3 or TRBV12-4 and TRBJ2-3; 9 bases agree with TRBD1. V gave up 8 bases and J gave up 1 base; unmatched junction bases: 1. The CDR3 is 13 amino acids. Written as DNA, the CDR3 is TGTGCCAGCCGGACAGGGGGCACAGATACGCAGTATTTT. Encoded protein: CASRTGGTDTQYF.

There are many counts of this clonotype. The CDR3 DNA reads as TGTGCCAGCAGTCCCGACAGGAGCACCTACGAGCAGTACTTC. It is translated as CASSPDRSTYEQYF. The chain joins TRBV6-5 to TRBJ2-7; D is possibly TRBD1 (6 bases). Germline V gene data show CDR1 as MNHEY and CDR2 as SVGAGI. Deletions cut 5 bases from V and 2 bases from J, with 13 bases between. This CDR3 is 14 amino acids long.

This clonotype has at least ten counts. This sequence joins TRBV27 and TRBJ2-1; possibly TRBD1 or TRBD2 for D (5 bases each). Between the trimmed V and J ends, which lost 8 bases and 10 bases, there was a span of 15 bases. In germline, CDR1 is MNHEY, CDR2 SMNVEV (reference sequence). The CDR3 has 12 amino acids. The DNA for the CDR3 is TGTGCCAGCGGGACCACCCGAGGGGAGCAGTTCTTC. Its translation is CASGTTRGEQFF.

This clonotype was seen ten or more times. V gene TRBV11-2 combines with J gene TRBJ2-7, with 7 bases identical to TRBD1. CDR1 is SGHAT, CDR2 FQNNGV, per germline. V trimming: 5 bases; J trimming: 5 bases; junction bases outside the gene matches: 9. This CDR3 spans 14 amino acids. CDR3: CASSQVSGGDEQYF. The DNA for the CDR3 is TGTGCCAGCAGCCAAGTGTCAGGGGGTGACGAGCAGTACTTC.

By proportion, this clonotype is medium-sized. The chain combines TRBV7-9 with TRBJ2-7; weak D call: TRBD1 (6 bases). The CDR3 consists of 13 residues. V lost 7 bases to trimming and J lost 6 bases, with 16 bases between them. Looked up from germline, CDR1 is SEHNR and CDR2 is FQNEAQ (reference sequence). CDR3: CASNLDRMREQYF. The CDR3 bases are TGTGCCAGCAACCTCGACAGGATGCGCGAGCAGTACTTC. The full variable domain, completed using reference TRBV7-9 and TRBJ2-7, is DTGVSQNPRHKITKRGQNVTFRCDPISEHNRLYWYRQTLGQGPEFLTYFQNEAQLEKSRLLSDRFSAERPKGSFSTLEIQRTEQGDSAMYLCASNLDRMREQYFGPGTRLTVT.

By frequency in the sample, this clonotype is medium-sized. The gene calls are TRBV25-1 and TRBJ2-3; 14 bases are a match to TRBD2. This CDR3 contains 16 residues. Germline loops: CDR1 MGHDK, CDR2 SYGVNS. The V segment lost 3 bases and the J segment 3 bases; nucleotides outside the gene matches: 2. The CDR3 DNA follows: TGTGCCAGCAGTGAGACTAGCGGGAGGGCTACAGATACGCAGTATTTT. Translating it yields CASSETSGRATDTQYF.

This clonotype was observed at least ten times. The rearrangement links TRBV28 to TRBJ2-3, with TRBD2 identical over 7 bases. CDR1 is MDHEN, CDR2 SYDVKM, per germline. V dropped 3 bases and J dropped 3; count of bases not matched to a gene: 0. This CDR3 has 13 residues. CDR3 sequence: CASSFGGTDTQYF. The CDR3 DNA reads TGTGCCAGCAGTTTCGGGGGGACAGATACGCAGTATTTT.

This clonotype was detected many times. The rearrangement uses TRBV14 and TRBJ2-1, with 9 positions matching TRBD1. The junction had 8 bases not matched to a gene; V was cut back by 4 bases and J by 4 bases. This CDR3 contains 16 residues. From germline, CDR1 is SGHDN and CDR2 FVKESK. CDR3 loop: CASSPRGDRVYNEQFF. The CDR3 region has the DNA TGTGCCAGCAGCCCGAGAGGGGACAGGGTTTACAATGAGCAGTTCTTC.

This clonotype was counted many times. This chain connects TRBV2 to TRBJ1-6; D gene uncertain. This CDR3 has 15 residues. Trimming removed 1 base from V and 9 bases from J, with 13 bases in between. Germline assignment: CDR1 SNHLY and CDR2 FYNNEI. The CDR3 region is CASSEEATVGSPLHF. The CDR3 DNA sequence: TGTGCCAGCAGTGAAGAAGCTACCGTGGGTTCACCCCTCCACTTT. The full variable domain, completed using reference TRBV2 and TRBJ1-6, is EPEVTQTPSHQVTQMGQEVILRCVPISNHLYFYWYRQILGQKVEFLVSFYNNEISEKSEIFDDQFSVERPDGSNFTLKIRSTKLEDSAMYFCASSEEATVGSPLHFGNGTRLTVT.

This clonotype has ten or more counts. The V gene is TRBV3-1, the J gene TRBJ1-1, with no clear D. The CDR3 totals 15 residues. The V gene lost 2 bases and the J gene lost 11 bases, with 21 bases spanning the gap. Germline V gene sequence: CDR1 LGHDT, CDR2 YNNKEL (reference sequence). This chain's CDR3 is CASSQIKKGGVGAFF. The DNA of the CDR3 is TGTGCCAGCAGCCAAATAAAAAAGGGAGGAGTCGGTGCTTTCTTT.

By proportion, this clonotype is medium-sized. J is TRBJ1-6 and V is TRBV5-1; 8 nucleotides match TRBD1. J was trimmed by 10 bases and V by 0 bases; bases with no gene match: 9. Germline loops: CDR1 SGHRS, CDR2 YFSETQ. The CDR3 has 16 amino acids. DNA for the CDR3: TGCGCCAGCAGCTTGGATCCCGGGACAGGCACCTCACCCCTCCACTTT. This encodes CASSLDPGTGTSPLHF.

This clonotype was counted a few times. The V and J genes are TRBV10-1 and TRBJ2-1; D is possibly TRBD2 (5 bases). CDR3 size: 12 residues. Germline values: CDR1 WNHNN, CDR2 SYGVQD (reference sequence). Between the trimmed V and J ends, which lost 3 bases and 8 bases, there was a span of 8 bases. Written as DNA, the CDR3 is TGCGCCAGCAGTGACGGGAACCATGAGCAGTTCTTC. It is translated as CASSDGNHEQFF.

This clonotype was seen repeatedly, ten times or more. The V call is TRBV20-1, the J call TRBJ1-1; no clear D gene. The V gene lost 0 bases and the J gene lost 3 bases, with 8 bases spanning the gap. The germline gives CDR1 DFQATT, CDR2 SNEGSKA (reference sequence). The CDR3 is 13 residues long. The DNA for the CDR3 is TGCAGTGCTAGAGATGACGGTTACACTGAAGCTTTCTTT. Protein product: CSARDDGYTEAFF.

Many counts were recorded for this clonotype. The chain couples TRBV5-1 to TRBJ1-1; no firm D call. V was trimmed by 0 bases and J by 4 bases, leaving 4 bases between them. The CDR3 has 12 amino acids. The V gene's germline CDR1 is SGHRS and CDR2 YFSETQ. The CDR3 loop reads CASSLEGTEAFF. CDR3 DNA sequence: TGCGCCAGCAGCTTGGAGGGCACTGAAGCTTTCTTT.

This clonotype was seen many times. The genes are TRBV10-2 and TRBJ1-6; D possibly corresponds to TRBD1 (5 bases). Germline assignment: CDR1 WSHSY and CDR2 SAAADI. V was pared by 0 bases and J by 8 bases, with 14 bases between. The CDR3 is 16 residues long. CDR3 nucleotide sequence: TGCGCCAGCAGTGAGTCTCAGGGCGTATTATATTCACCCCTCCACTTT. Residues: CASSESQGVLYSPLHF.

This clonotype appeared many times. J is TRBJ2-1 and V is TRBV18; TRBD1 aligns across 8 bases. The length of the CDR3 is 15 residues. V lost 4 bases, J lost 5 bases, and 7 bases stayed unmatched. Germline V gene data show CDR1 as KGHSH and CDR2 as LQKENI. The CDR3 DNA sequence: TGTGCCAGCTCACGCTCGACAGGGGATAACAATGAGCAGTTCTTC. Its translation is CASSRSTGDNNEQFF.

This clonotype was observed many times. This chain joins TRBV29-1 and TRBJ2-1, with TRBD2 identical over 8 bases. The germline gives CDR1 SQVTM, CDR2 ANQGSEA. This CDR3 region has 13 residues. V lost 4 bases to trimming and J lost 8 bases; unmatched junction nucleotides: 7. The CDR3 DNA is TGCAGCGTTGTGGCGGGAGGAGTCGATGAGCAGTTCTTC. Its protein is CSVVAGGVDEQFF.